The 4 T cell receptor beta chains given below trace back to one sample, sequenced in a study of lymphopenia after photon versus proton radiotherapy. The repertoire was sequenced with immunoSEQ multiplex PCR; TCRdb's copy has only in-frame clones and lacks some. The sample yields 50,000 to 75,000 clones, around 87% seen once. Specimen: peripheral blood, collected from a patient treated with photon-based radiotherapy. These receptor sequences come from a man between 35 and 55 years old with gastric cancer.

This rearrangement joins TRBV6-1 to TRBJ2-3, with D possibly called TRBD1 or TRBD2 (5 bases each). The V end was cut by 4 bases, the J end by 1 base, with 15 bases between. CDR3 length: 16 amino acids. The germline V gene has CDR1 MNHNS and CDR2 SASEGT. The DNA of the CDR3 is TGTGCCAGCAGTGTGTTTGGGCAGGGAGGCACAGATACGCAGTATTTT. Residues: CASSVFGQGGTDTQYF.

This clone was seen once. The V call is TRBV7-2, the J call TRBJ2-5, with D hard to call. The V end lost 6 bases, the J end lost 5 bases, and 7 bases lay between the germline ends. Germline CDR1 is SGHTA and CDR2 is FQGNSA. The CDR3 loop spans 11 amino acids. CDR3 in DNA: TGTGCCAGCAGAACCAGGGAGACCCAGTACTTC. This gives the protein CASRTRETQYF.

V usage is TRBV5-6 and J usage is TRBJ2-5; no definite D call. The germline V gene encodes CDR1 SGHDT and CDR2 YYEEEE. The V end was cut by 0 bases, the J end by 4 bases, with 7 bases between. The CDR3 loop spans 13 amino acids. CDR3 in DNA: TGTGCCAGCAGCTTGGCGCCTGGAGAGACCCAGTACTTC. Its translation: CASSLAPGETQYF.

The V call is TRBV9, the J call TRBJ1-4; no reliable D call. V was trimmed by 0 bases and J by 8 bases, leaving 11 bases between them. Germline CDR1 is SGDLS and CDR2 is YYNGEE. CDR3 length: 14 residues. CDR3 residues: CASSVGTVGEKLFF. CDR3 bases: TGTGCCAGCAGCGTAGGGACCGTGGGGGAAAAACTGTTTTTT.